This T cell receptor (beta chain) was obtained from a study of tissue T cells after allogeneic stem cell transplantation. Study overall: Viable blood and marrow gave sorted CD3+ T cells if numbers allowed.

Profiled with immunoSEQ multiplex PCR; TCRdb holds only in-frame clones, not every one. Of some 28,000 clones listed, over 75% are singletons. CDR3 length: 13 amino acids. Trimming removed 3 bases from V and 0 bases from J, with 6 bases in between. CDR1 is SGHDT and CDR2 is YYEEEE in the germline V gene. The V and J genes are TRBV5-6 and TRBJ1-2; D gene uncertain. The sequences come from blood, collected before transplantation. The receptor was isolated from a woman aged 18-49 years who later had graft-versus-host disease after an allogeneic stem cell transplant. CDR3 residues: CASSWASNYGYTF. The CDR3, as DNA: TGTGCCAGCAGCTGGGCGTCTAACTATGGCTACACCTTC.